This T cell receptor (beta chain) was sequenced during a study of T cell responses to AZD1222 COVID-19 vaccine. TCRdb's table, derived via immunoSEQ multiplex PCR, lists solely in-frame clones and lacks some. The sample carries 90,000 to 150,000 clones, 85% to 90% recorded once. In this sample, this clone turned up once. Germline V CDR1 and CDR2: LNHDA, SQIVND (reference sequence). Trimming took 5 bases from V and 1 from J; bases not matched to a gene: 5. The CDR3 length is 15 residues. The material was peripheral blood, obtained on day 0 of AZD1222 vaccination. This chain joins TRBV19 and TRBJ1-5; 7 bases are shared with TRBD1. The TCR comes from an adult in good health. The CDR3 DNA follows: TGTGCCAGTAGTTTCGGGACAGCCAGCAATCAGCCCCAGCATTTT. This translates into CASSFGTASNQPQHF.